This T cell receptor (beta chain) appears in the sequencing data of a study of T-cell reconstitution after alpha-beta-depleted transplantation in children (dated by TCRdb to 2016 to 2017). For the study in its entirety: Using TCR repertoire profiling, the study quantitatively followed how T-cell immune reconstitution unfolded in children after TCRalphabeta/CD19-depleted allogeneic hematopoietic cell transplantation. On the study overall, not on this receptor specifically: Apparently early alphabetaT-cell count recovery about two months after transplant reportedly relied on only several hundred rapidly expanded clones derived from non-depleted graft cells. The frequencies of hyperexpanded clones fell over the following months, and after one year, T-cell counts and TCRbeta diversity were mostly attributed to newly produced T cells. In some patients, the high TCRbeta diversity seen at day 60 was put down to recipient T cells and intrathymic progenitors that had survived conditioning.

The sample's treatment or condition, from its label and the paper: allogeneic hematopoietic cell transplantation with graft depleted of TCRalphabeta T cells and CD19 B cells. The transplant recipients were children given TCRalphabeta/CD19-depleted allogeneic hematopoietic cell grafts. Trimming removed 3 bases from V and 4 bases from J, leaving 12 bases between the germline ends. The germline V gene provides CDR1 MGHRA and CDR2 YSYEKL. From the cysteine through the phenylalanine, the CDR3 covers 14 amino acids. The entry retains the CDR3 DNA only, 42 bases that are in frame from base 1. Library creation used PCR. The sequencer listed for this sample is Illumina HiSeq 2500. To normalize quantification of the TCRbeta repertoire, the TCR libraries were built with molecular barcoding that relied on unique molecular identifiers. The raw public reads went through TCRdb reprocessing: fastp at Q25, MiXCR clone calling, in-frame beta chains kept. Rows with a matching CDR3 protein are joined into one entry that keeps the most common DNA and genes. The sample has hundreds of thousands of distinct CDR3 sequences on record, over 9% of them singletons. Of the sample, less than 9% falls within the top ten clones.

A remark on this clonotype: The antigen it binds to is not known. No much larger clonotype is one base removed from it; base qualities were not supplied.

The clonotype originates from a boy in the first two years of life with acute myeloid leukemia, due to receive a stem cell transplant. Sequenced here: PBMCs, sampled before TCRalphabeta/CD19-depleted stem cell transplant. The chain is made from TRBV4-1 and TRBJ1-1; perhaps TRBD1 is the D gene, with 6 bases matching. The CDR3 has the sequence CASSQGGAITEAFF. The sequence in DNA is TGCGCCAGCAGCCAGGGGGGGGCTATCACTGAAGCTTTCTTT.